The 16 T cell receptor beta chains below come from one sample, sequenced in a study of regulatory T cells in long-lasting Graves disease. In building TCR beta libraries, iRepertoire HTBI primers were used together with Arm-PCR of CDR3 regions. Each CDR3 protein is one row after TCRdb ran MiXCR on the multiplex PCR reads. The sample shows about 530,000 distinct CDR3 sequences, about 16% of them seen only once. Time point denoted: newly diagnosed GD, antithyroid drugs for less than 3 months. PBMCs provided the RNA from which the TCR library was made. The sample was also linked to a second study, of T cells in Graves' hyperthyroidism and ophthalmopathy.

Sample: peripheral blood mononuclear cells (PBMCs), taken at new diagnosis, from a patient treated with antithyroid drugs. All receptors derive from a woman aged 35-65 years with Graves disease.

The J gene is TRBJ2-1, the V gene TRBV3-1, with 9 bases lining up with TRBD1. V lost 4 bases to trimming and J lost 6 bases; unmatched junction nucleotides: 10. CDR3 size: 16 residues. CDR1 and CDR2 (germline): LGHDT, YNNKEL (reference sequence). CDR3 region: CASSLKGQGGFNEQFF. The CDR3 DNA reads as TGTGCCAGCAGCCTCAAGGGACAGGGCGGGTTCAATGAGCAGTTCTTC.

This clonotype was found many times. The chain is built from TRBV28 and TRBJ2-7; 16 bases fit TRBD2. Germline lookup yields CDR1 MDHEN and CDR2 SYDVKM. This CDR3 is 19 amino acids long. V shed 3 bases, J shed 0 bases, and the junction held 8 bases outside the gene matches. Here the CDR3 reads CASSFPTGLAGGVSYEQYF. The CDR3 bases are TGTGCCAGCAGTTTCCCCACGGGACTAGCGGGAGGGGTCTCCTACGAGCAGTACTTC.

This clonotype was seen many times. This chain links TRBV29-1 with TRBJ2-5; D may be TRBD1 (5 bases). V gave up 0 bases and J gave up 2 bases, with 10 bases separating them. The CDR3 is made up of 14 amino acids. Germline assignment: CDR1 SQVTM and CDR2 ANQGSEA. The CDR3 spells CSVEDLTDQETQYF. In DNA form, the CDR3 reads TGCAGCGTTGAAGATCTGACAGATCAAGAGACCCAGTACTTC.

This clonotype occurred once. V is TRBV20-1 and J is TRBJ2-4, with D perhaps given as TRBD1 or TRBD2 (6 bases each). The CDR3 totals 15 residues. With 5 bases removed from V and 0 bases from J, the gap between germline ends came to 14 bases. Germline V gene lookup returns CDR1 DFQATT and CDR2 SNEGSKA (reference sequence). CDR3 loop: CSASGGLLAKNIQYF. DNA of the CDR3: TGCAGTGCTTCCGGGGGCCTCCTAGCCAAAAACATTCAGTACTTC.

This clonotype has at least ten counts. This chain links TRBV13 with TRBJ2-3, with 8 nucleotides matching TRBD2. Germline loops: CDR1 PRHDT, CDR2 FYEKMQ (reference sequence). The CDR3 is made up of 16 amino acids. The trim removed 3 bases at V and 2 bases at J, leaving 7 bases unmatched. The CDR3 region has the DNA TGTGCCAGCAGCTTGCCCGCGGGGGGTTTCACAGATACGCAGTATTTT. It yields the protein CASSLPAGGFTDTQYF.

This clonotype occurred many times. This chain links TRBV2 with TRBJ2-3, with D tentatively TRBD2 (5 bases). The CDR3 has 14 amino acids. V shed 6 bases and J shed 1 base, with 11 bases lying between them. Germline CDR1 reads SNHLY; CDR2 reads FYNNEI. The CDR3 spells CASRTAGGTDTQYF. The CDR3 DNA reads TGTGCCAGCAGGACGGCCGGGGGCACAGATACGCAGTATTTT.

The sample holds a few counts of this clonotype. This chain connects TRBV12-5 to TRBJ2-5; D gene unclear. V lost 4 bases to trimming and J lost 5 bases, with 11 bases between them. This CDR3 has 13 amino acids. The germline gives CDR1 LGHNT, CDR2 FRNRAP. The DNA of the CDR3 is TGTGCTAGTGGTTGGGCCCAAGGGGAGACCCAGTACTTC. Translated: CASGWAQGETQYF.

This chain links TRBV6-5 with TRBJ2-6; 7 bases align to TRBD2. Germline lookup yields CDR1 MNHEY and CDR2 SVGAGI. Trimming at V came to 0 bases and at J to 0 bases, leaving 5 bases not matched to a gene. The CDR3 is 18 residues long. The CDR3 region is CASSYSGGLSSGANVLTF. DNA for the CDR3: TGTGCCAGCAGTTACTCGGGGGGGTTAAGCTCTGGGGCCAACGTCCTGACTTTC.

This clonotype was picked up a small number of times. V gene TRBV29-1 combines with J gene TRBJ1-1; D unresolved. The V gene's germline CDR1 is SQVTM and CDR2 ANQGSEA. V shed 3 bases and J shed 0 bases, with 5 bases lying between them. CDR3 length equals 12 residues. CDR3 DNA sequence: TGCAGCGTTGACCCAGTGAACACTGAAGCTTTCTTT. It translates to CSVDPVNTEAFF.

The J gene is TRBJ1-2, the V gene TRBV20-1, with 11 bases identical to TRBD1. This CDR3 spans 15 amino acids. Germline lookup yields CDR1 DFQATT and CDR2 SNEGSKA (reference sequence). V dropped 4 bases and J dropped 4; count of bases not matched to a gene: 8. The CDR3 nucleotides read TGCAGTGCTAAGGGACAGGGGGTGAGTCCCTATGGCTACACCTTC. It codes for CSAKGQGVSPYGYTF.

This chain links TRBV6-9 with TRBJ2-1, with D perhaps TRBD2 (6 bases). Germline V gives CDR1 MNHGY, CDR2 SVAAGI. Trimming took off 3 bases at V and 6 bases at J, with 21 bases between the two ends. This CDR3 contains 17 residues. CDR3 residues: CASSYPRTARRGNEQFF. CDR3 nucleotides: TGTGCCAGCAGTTACCCGAGAACGGCGCGGCGGGGCAATGAGCAGTTCTTC.

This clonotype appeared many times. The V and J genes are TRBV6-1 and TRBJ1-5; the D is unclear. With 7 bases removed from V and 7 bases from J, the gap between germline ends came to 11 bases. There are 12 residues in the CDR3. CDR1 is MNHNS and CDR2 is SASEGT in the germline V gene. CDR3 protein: CASTRPGQPQHF. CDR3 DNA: TGTGCCAGCACCCGGCCCGGACAGCCCCAGCATTTT.

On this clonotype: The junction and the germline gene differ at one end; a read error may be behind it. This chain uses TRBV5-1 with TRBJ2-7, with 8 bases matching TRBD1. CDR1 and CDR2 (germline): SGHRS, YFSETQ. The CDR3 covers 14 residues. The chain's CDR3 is CASRDGQGGYEQYF. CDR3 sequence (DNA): TGTGCCAGCAGAGACGGACAGGGCGGCTACGAGCAGTACTTC.

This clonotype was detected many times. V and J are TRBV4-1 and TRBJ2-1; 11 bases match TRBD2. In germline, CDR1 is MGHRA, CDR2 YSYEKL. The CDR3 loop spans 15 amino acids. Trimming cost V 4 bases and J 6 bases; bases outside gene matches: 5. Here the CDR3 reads CASSPRGLAANEQFF. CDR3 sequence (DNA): TGCGCCAGCAGCCCCCGGGGACTAGCGGCCAATGAGCAGTTCTTC.

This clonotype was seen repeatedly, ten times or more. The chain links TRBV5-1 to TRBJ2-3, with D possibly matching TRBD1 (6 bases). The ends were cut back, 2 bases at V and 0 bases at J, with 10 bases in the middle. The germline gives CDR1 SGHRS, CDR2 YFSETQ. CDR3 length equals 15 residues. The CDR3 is CASSFQGLSTDTQYF. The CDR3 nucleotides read TGCGCCAGCAGCTTTCAGGGGTTGAGCACAGATACGCAGTATTTT.

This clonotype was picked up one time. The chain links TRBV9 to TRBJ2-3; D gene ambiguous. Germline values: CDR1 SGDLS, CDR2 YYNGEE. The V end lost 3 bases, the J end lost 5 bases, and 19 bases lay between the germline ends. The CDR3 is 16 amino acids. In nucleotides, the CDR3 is TGTGCCAGCAGCGACCCGGTCCGCCGGTCGGGAGATACGCAGTATTTT. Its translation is CASSDPVRRSGDTQYF.